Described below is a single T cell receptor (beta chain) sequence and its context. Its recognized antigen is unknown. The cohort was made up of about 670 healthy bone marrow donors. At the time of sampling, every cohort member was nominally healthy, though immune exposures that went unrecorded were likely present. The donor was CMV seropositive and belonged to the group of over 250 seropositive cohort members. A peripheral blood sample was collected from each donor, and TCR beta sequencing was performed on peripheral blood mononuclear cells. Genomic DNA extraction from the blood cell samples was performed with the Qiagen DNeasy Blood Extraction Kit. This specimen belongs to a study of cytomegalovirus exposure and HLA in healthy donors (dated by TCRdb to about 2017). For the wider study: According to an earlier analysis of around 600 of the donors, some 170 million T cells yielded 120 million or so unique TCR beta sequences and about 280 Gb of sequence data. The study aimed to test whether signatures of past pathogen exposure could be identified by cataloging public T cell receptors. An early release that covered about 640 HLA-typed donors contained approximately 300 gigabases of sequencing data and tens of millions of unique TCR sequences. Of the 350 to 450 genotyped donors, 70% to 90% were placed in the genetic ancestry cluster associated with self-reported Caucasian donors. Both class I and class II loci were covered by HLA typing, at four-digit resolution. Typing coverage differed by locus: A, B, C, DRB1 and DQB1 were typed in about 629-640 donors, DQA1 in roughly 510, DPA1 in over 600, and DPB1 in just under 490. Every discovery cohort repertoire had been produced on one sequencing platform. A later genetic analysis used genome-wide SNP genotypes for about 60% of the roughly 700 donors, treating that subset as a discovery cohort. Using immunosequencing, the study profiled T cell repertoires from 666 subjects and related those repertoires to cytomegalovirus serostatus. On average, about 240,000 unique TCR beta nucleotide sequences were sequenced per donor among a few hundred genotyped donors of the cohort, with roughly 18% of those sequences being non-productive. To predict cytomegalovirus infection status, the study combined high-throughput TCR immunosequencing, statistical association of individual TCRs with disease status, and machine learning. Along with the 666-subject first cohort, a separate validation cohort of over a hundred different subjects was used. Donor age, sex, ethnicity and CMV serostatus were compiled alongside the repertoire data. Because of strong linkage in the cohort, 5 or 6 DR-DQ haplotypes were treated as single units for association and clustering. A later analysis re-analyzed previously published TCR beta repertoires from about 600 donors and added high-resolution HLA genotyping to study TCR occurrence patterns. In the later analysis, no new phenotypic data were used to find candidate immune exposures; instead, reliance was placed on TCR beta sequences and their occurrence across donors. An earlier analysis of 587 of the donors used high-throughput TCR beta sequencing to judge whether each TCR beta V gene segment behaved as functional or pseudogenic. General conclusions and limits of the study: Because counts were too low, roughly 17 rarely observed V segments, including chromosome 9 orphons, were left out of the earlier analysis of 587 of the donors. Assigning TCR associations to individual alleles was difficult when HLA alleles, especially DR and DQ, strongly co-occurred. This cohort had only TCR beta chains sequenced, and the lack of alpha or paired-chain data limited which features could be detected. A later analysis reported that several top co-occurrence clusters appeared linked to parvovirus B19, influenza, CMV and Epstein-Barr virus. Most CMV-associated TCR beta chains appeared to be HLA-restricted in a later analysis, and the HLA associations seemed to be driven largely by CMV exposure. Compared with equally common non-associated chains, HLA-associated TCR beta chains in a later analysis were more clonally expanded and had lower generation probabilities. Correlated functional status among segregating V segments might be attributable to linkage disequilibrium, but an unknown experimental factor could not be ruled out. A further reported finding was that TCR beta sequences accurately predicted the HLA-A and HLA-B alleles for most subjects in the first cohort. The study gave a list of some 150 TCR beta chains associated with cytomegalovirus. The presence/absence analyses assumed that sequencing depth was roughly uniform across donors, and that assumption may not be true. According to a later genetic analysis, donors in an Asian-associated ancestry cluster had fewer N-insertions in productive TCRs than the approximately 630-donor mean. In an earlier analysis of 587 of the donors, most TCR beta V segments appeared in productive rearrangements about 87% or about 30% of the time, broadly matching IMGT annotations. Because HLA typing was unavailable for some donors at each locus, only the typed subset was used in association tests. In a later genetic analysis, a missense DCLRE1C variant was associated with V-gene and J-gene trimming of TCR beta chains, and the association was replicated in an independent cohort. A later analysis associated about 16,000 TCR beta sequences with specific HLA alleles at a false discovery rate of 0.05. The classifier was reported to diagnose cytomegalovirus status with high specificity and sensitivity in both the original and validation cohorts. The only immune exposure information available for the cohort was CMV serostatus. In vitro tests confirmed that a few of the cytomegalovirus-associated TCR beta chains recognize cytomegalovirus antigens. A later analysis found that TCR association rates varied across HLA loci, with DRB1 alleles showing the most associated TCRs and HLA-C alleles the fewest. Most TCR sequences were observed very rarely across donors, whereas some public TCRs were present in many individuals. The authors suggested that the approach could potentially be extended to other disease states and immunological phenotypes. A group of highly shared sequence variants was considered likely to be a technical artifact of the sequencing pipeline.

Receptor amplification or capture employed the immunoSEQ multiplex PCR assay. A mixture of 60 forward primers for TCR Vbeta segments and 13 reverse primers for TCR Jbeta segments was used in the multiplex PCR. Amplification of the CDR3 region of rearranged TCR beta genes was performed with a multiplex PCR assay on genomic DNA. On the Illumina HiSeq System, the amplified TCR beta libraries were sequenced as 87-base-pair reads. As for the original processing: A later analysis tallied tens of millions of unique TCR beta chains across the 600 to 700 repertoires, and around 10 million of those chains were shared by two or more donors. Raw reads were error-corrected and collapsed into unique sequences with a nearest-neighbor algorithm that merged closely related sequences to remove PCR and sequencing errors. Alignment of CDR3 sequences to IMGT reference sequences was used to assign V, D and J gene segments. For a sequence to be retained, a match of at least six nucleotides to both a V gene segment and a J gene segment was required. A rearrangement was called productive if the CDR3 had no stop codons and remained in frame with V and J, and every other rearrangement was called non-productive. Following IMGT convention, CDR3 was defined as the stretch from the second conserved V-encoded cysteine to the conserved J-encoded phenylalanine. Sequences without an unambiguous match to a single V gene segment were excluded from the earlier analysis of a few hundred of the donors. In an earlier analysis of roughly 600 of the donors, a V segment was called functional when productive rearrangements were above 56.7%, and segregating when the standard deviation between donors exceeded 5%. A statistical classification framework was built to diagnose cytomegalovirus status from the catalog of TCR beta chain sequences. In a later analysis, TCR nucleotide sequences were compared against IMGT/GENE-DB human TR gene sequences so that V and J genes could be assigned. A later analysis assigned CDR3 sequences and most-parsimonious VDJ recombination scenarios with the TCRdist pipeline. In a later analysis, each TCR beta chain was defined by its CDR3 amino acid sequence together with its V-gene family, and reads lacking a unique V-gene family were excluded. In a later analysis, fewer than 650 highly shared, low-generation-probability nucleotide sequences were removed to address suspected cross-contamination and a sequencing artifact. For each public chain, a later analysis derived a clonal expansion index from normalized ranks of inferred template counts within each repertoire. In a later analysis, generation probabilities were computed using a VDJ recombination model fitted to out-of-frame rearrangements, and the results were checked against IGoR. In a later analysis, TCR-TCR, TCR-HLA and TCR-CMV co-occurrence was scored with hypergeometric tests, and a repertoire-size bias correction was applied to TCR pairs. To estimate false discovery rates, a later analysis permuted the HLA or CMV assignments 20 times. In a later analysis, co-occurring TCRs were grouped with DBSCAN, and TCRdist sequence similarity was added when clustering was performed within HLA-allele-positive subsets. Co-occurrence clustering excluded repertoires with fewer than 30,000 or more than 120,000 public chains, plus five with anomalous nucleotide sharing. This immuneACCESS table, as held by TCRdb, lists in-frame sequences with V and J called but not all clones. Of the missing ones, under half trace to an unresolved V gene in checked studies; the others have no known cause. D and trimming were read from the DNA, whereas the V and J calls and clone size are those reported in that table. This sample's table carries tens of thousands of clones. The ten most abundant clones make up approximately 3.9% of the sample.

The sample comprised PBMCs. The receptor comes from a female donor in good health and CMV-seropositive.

DNA sequence: TGCGCCAGCGGGGGCAGCAGATCCACAGATACGCAGTATTTT. This encodes CASGGSRSTDTQYF. The chain was built from TRBV5-1 and TRBJ2-3, and the D gene may be TRBD1, 6 bases matching. As encoded in the germline V gene, CDR1 is SGHRS while CDR2 is YFSETQ. Measured from the cysteine to the phenylalanine, the CDR3 is 14 residues long. The retained sequence is limited to the CDR3, 42 bases, with the frame set at the first base. V loses 7 bases, J loses 2 bases, and the germline ends lie 14 bases apart.